The text below deals with one T cell receptor (beta chain). Its antigen is unknown. Within one base of it there is no much larger clone, and no base qualities were kept. The donors were included in the validation cohort of approximately 130 subjects, a group kept apart from the approximately 650-subject first cohort. The entry originates in a study of cytomegalovirus exposure and HLA in healthy donors (dated by TCRdb to 2016 to 2017). A note on the overall study: A later analysis indicated that the 110 or so validation repertoires were generated on the platform also employed for the approximately 700 repertoires of the first cohort. The study aimed to test whether signatures of past pathogen exposure could be identified by cataloging public T cell receptors. High-throughput TCR immunosequencing, statistical association of individual TCRs with disease status, and machine learning were combined to predict cytomegalovirus infection status. Besides the first cohort of around 700 subjects, a separate validation cohort made up of over a hundred different subjects was used. What the study reported, not specific to this receptor: The authors suggested that the approach could potentially be generalized to other disease states and immunological phenotypes. Subsequent analysis determined that TCRs grouped into clusters in the first cohort also showed a tendency toward co-occurrence across the 120 or so validation repertoires, and 85% to 95% of cluster scores exceeded 0. The classifier was reported to diagnose cytomegalovirus status with high specificity and sensitivity in both the original cohort and the validation cohort. In vitro tests confirmed that a few of the cytomegalovirus-associated TCR beta chains recognize cytomegalovirus antigens. All 120 or so repertoires were used to score co-occurrence in the validation cohort in a later analysis, because that analysis had no HLA typing for the cohort. Most TCR sequences were seen in very few donors, while some public TCRs were found in many individuals. The study gave a list of some 150 TCR beta chains associated with cytomegalovirus.

Measured from the cysteine to the phenylalanine, the CDR3 is 14 residues long. CDR3 DNA only is kept here, 42 bases in frame from base 1. V is pruned by 5 bases and J by 4 bases, leaving 3 bases of the junction without a gene match. CDR1 and CDR2 (SSHAT, FNYEAQ) derive from the germline V gene (reference sequence). The library was prepared using the immunoSEQ multiplex PCR assay. Per the original workflow: To diagnose cytomegalovirus status from the catalog of TCR beta chain sequences, a statistical classification framework was built. This immuneACCESS table, as held by TCRdb, lists in-frame sequences with V and J called but not all clones. Of the missing ones, under half trace to an unresolved V gene in checked studies; the others have no known cause. V and J calls and clone size come straight from that table; D and trimming were deduced from the DNA. For this sample there are more than 250,000 clones; roughly 91% appear just once. Approximately 3% of the sample is in the top ten clones.

The specimen sequenced was PBMCs. This TCR derives from a woman aged 25 to 39 in good health and CMV-seronegative. Recombination linked TRBV7-7 to TRBJ2-2; 8 of the junction bases match TRBD1. The DNA sequence is as follows: TGTGCCAGCAGCCCGGACAGGGCCACCGGGGAGCTGTTTTTT. This is translated as CASSPDRATGELFF.